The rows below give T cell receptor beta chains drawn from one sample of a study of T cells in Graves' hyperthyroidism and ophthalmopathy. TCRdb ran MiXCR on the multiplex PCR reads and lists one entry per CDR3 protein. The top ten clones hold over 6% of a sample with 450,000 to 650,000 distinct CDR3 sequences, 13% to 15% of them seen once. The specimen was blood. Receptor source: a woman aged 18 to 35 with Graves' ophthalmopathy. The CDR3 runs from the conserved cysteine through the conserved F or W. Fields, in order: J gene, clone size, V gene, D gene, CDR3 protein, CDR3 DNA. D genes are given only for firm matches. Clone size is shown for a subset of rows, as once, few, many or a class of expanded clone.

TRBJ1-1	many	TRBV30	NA	CAWSARSYYMNTEAFF	TGTGCCTGGAGTGCCAGGTCGTATTACATGAACACTGAAGCTTTCTTT
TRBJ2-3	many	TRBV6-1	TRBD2	CASSPNPGLLTDTQYF	TGTGCCAGCAGTCCCAACCCGGGACTACTAACAGATACGCAGTATTTT
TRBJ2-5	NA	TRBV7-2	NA	CASSQRWASEQETQYF	TGTGCCAGCAGCCAGCGTTGGGCTAGCGAACAAGAGACCCAGTACTTC
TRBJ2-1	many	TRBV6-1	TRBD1	CASIGTGSYNEQFF	TGTGCCAGCATTGGGACAGGGTCCTACAATGAGCAGTTCTTC
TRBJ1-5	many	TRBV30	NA	CALGAYGNQPQHF	TGTGCCTTGGGGGCGTATGGCAATCAGCCCCAGCATTTT
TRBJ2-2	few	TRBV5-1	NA	CASSLHPLQGSTGELFF	TGCGCCAGCAGCTTGCATCCCCTGCAGGGATCCACCGGGGAGCTGTTTTTT
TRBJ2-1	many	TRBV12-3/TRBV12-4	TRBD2	CASRRGGGLADYNEQFF	TGTGCCAGCCGCAGGGGAGGAGGACTAGCGGACTACAATGAGCAGTTCTTC
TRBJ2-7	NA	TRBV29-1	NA	CSVFRQSGEQYF	TGCAGCGTTTTTCGGCAATCCGGCGAGCAGTACTTC
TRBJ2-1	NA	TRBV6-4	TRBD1	CASSRTGRGLSSYNEQFF	TGTGCCAGCAGTAGGACAGGGAGAGGGCTCTCCTCCTACAATGAGCAGTTCTTC
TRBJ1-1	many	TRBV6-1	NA	CASSANSMQAFF	TGTGCCAGCAGTGCAAACAGTATGCAAGCTTTCTTT
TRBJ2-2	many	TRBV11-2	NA	CASSLDLRVPGELFF	TGTGCCAGCAGCTTAGATCTACGAGTTCCCGGGGAGCTGTTTTTT
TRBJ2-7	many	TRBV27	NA	CASSLSNNPYEQYF	TGTGCCAGCAGTTTATCAAACAACCCCTACGAGCAGTACTTC
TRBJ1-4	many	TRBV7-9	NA	CASRLGNPATNEKLFF	TGTGCCAGCAGACTCGGCAATCCAGCAACTAATGAAAAACTGTTTTTT
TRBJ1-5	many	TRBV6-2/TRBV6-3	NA	CASSYSRTQYSNQPQHF	TGTGCCAGCAGTTACTCCCGGACACAGTATAGCAATCAGCCCCAGCATTTT
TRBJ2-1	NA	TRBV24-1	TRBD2	CATSDFPTSGNNEQFF	TGTGCCACCAGTGATTTCCCGACTAGCGGGAACAATGAGCAGTTCTTC
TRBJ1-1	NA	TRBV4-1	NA	CASSQVKTMNTEAFF	TGCGCCAGCAGCCAAGTGAAGACAATGAACACTGAAGCTTTCTTT
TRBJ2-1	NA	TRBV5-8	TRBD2	CASSPTGLAGEIEQFF	TGTGCCAGCAGCCCGACCGGACTAGCGGGAGAAATTGAGCAGTTCTTC
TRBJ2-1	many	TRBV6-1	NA	CASSEIKAQGHEQFF	TGTGCCAGCAGTGAAATTAAGGCTCAGGGCCATGAGCAGTTCTTC
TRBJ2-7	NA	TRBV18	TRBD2	CASSQGPSGSYEQYF	TGTGCCAGCTCACAGGGTCCTAGCGGTAGTTACGAGCAGTACTTC
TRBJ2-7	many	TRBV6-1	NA	CASSPGAKEQYF	TGTGCCAGCAGTCCCGGGGCAAAAGAGCAGTACTTC
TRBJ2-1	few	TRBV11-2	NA	CASSLRGSGIGGQFF	TGTGCCAGCAGCCTCCGGGGAAGCGGCATTGGGGGGCAGTTCTTC
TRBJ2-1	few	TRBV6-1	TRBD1	CASSPGQGGRSKANEQFF	TGTGCCAGCAGCCCGGGACAGGGTGGGAGATCGAAGGCCAATGAGCAGTTCTTC
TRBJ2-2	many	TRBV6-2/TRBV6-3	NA	CASNQAWNTGELFF	TGTGCCAGCAATCAGGCGTGGAACACCGGGGAGCTGTTTTTT
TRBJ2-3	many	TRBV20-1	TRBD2	CSARALAGAEPLNTQYF	TGCAGTGCTAGGGCTCTAGCGGGAGCCGAACCCCTCAATACGCAGTATTTT
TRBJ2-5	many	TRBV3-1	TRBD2	CASSPLAGFQETQYF	TGTGCCAGCAGTCCACTAGCGGGATTCCAAGAGACCCAGTACTTC
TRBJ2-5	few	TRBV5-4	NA	CASSLVGAGETQYF	TGTGCCAGCAGCTTGGTGGGGGCAGGAGAGACCCAGTACTTC
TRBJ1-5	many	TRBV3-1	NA	CASSQDAGNQPQHF	TGTGCCAGCAGCCAAGATGCGGGCAATCAGCCCCAGCATTTT
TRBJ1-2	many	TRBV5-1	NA	CASSLDSPYGYTF	TGCGCCAGCAGCTTGGACAGCCCCTATGGCTACACCTTC
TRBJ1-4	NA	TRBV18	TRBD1	CASSRDRVTNEKLFF	TGTGCCAGCTCACGAGACAGGGTCACTAATGAAAAACTGTTTTTT
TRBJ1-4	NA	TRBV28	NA	CASSSGGGTNEKLFF	TGTGCCAGCAGTTCGGGGGGGGGGACTAATGAAAAACTGTTTTTT
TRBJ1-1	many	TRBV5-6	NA	CASSSGGIISGTEAFF	TGTGCCAGCAGCTCCGGAGGTATAATTTCAGGGACTGAAGCTTTCTTT
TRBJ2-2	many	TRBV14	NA	CASSQVGIGELFF	TGTGCCAGCAGCCAAGTCGGGATCGGGGAGCTGTTTTTT
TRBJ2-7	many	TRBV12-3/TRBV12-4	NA	CASSSGTYSYEQYF	TGTGCCAGCAGTTCCGGGACCTACTCCTACGAGCAGTACTTC
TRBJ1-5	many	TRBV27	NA	CASSSLGSAGLTQPQHF	TGTGCCAGCAGTTCCCTGGGGTCAGCAGGCTTGACTCAGCCCCAGCATTTT
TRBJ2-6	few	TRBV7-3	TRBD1	CASSLKPLGQGTGANVLTF	TGTGCCAGCAGCTTAAAACCACTCGGACAGGGGACTGGGGCCAACGTCCTGACTTTC